The rows below give T cell receptor beta chains drawn from one sample of a study of T cell repertoires in cytomegalovirus infection. From the reads, TCRdb called clonotypes with MiXCR, one entry per CDR3 protein. The sample holds approximately 76,000 distinct CDR3 sequences, about 3.8% seen once. Sequences were obtained from PBMCs. These receptor sequences come from a human donor in good health (CMV status not recorded). Some clones in this sample may be carry-over from other donors' samples. The CDR3 runs from the conserved cysteine through the conserved F or W. A D gene is named only where the DNA matches it firmly. Clone sizes are shown as how often the clone was seen (once, few, many) or a class if it is expanded.

>TRBJ1-1|TRBD1|many|TRBV28
CASSHQGVVAFF
TGTGCCAGCAGCCACCAGGGGGTAGTGGCTTTCTTT
>TRBJ1-5|NA|many|TRBV7-2
CASSWGITQPQHF
TGTGCCAGCAGCTGGGGTATTACTCAGCCCCAGCATTTT
>TRBJ1-2|TRBD1|many|TRBV5-4
CASSPGQATNYGYTF
TGTGCCAGCAGCCCCGGACAGGCTACTAACTATGGCTACACCTTC
>TRBJ1-1|NA|many|TRBV5-6
CASSETGPNEAFF
TGTGCCAGCAGCGAAACAGGGCCCAATGAAGCTTTCTTT
>TRBJ2-7|TRBD2|many|TRBV6-6
CASSYVQRGHYEQYF
TGTGCCAGCAGTTACGTCCAGCGGGGCCACTACGAGCAGTACTTC
>TRBJ1-6|NA|many|TRBV5-5
CASSHLRGNSPLHF
TGTGCCAGCAGCCACCTCCGGGGAAATTCACCCCTCCACTTT
>TRBJ2-7|NA|many|TRBV5-4
CASSWDRGGYEQYF
TGTGCCAGCAGCTGGGATAGAGGGGGCTACGAGCAGTACTTC
>TRBJ2-7|TRBD1|many|TRBV10-3
CAISRGHEQYF
TGTGCCATCAGCAGGGGGCACGAGCAGTACTTC
>TRBJ2-5|TRBD1|many|TRBV7-2
CASSLDRVETQYF
TGTGCCAGCAGCCTGGACAGGGTGGAGACCCAGTACTTC
>TRBJ1-1|NA|many|TRBV7-8
CASSPEGVRVTEAFF
TGTGCCAGCAGCCCCGAGGGGGTTAGAGTAACTGAAGCTTTCTTT
>TRBJ1-1|NA|many|TRBV5-1
CASSPNRVRVTEAFF
TGCGCCAGCAGCCCAAATAGGGTAAGGGTCACTGAAGCTTTCTTT
>TRBJ1-5|TRBD1|many|TRBV7-8
CASSLPGQGGNQPQHF
TGTGCCAGCAGCTTACCAGGACAGGGAGGCAATCAGCCCCAGCATTTT
>TRBJ1-6|NA|many|TRBV6-4
CASRENYNSPLHF
TGTGCCAGCAGAGAAAACTATAATTCACCCCTCCACTTT
>TRBJ1-1|NA|many|TRBV12-3/TRBV12-4
CATLMVGQPEAFF
TGTGCCACCCTAATGGTGGGACAACCCGAAGCTTTCTTT
>TRBJ2-1|TRBD2|many|TRBV27
CASRGLAGGIGEQFF
TGTGCCAGCAGAGGACTAGCGGGGGGGATAGGTGAGCAGTTCTTC
>TRBJ1-1|NA|many|TRBV28
CASSWNTEAFF
TGTGCCAGCAGTTGGAACACTGAAGCTTTCTTT
>TRBJ2-7|TRBD1|many|TRBV20-1
CSAVGQGNEQYF
TGCAGTGCGGTGGGACAGGGCAACGAGCAGTACTTC
>TRBJ1-1|NA|few|TRBV6-2/TRBV6-3
CASTNRPGGAAEAFF
TGTGCCAGCACAAACCGCCCCGGGGGAGCGGCTGAAGCTTTCTTT
>TRBJ1-1|NA|many|TRBV28
CASSSLANTEAFF
TGTGCCAGCAGTTCCCTCGCGAACACTGAAGCTTTCTTT
>TRBJ1-5|NA|many|TRBV7-8
CASSETGYSQPQHF
TGTGCCAGCAGCGAGACAGGATATAGTCAGCCCCAGCATTTT